This entry is about one T cell receptor beta chain. Its antigen is unknown. These data are taken from a study of cytomegalovirus exposure and HLA in healthy donors. The PCR contained 60 Vbeta and 13 Jbeta primers. The assay was immunoSEQ multiplex PCR, and TCRdb's table has in-frame clones only and misses some. The sample yields some 200,000 clones, approximately 85% seen once. Study results and caveats: Compared with the roughly 670-donor mean, an Asian-associated ancestry cluster reportedly had fewer N-insertions, according to a later analysis. Later analysis identified 15,000 to 20,000 TCR beta sequences associated with HLA alleles, using a false discovery rate threshold of 0.05. Reports showed the classifier diagnosing cytomegalovirus status with high specificity and sensitivity. Researchers counted some 150 TCR beta chains as cytomegalovirus-associated.

The V end lost 3 bases, the J end lost 4 bases, and 15 bases lay between the germline ends. The germline V gene encodes CDR1 LNHDA and CDR2 SQIVND (reference sequence). The CDR3 has 15 residues. V and J are TRBV19 and TRBJ1-2; D gene uncertain. Sequencing was done on a sample of PBMCs. This clonotype originated in a woman aged 40 to 55 in good health and CMV-seronegative. CDR3: CASSMVTGATYGYTF. The CDR3 region has the DNA TGTGCCAGTAGTATGGTCACGGGAGCAACCTATGGCTACACCTTC.